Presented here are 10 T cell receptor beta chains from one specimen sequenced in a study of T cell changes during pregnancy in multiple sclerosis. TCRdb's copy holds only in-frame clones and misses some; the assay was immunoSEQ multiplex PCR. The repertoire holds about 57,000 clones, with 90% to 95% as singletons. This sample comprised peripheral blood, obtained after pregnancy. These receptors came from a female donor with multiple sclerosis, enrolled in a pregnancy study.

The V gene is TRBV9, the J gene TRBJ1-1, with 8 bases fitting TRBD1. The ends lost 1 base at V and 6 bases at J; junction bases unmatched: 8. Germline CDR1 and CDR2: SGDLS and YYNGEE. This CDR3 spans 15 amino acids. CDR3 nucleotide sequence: TGTGCCAGCAGCGTATCCCCGGACAGGGACGCTGAAGCTTTCTTT. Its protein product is CASSVSPDRDAEAFF. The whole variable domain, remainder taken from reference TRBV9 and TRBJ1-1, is DSGVTQTPKHLITATGQRVTLRCSPRSGDLSVYWYQQSLDQGLQFLIQYYNGEERAKGNILERFSAQQFPDLHSELNLSSLELGDSALYFCASSVSPDRDAEAFFGQGTRLTVV.

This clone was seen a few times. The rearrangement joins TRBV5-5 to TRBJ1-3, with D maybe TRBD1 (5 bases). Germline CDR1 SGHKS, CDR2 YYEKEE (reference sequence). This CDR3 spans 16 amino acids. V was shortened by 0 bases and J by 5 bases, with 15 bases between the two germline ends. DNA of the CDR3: TGTGCCAGCAGCTTGGGGGGCAGGGCTTCGAGAAACACCATATATTTT. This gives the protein CASSLGGRASRNTIYF.

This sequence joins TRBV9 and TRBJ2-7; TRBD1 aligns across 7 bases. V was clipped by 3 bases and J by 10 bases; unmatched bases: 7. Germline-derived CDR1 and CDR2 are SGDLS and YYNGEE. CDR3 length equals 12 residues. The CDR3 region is CASSDTGVLQYF. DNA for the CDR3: TGTGCCAGCAGCGATACAGGGGTGCTCCAGTACTTC.

The CDR3 here is CASSQDGQFNQPQHF. The DNA of the CDR3 is TGCGCCAGCAGCCAAGACGGACAGTTCAATCAGCCCCAGCATTTT. The J gene is TRBJ1-5, the V gene TRBV4-3; a possible D gene is TRBD1 (6 bases). Germline V gene data show CDR1 as LGHNA and CDR2 as YSLEER. Trimming took off 0 bases at V and 3 bases at J, with 9 bases between the two ends. The CDR3 contains 15 residues.

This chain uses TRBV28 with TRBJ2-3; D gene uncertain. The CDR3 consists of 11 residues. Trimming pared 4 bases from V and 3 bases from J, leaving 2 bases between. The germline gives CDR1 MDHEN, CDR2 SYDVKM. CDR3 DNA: TGTGCCAGCAGTTCAACAGATACGCAGTATTTT. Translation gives CASSSTDTQYF.

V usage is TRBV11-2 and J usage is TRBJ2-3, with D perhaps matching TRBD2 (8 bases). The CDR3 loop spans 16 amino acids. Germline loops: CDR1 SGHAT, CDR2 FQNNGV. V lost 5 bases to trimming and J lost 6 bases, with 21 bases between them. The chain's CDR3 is CASSPLAGQFPDTQYF. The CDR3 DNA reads TGTGCCAGCAGCCCGTTAGCGGGACAGTTCCCCGATACGCAGTATTTT.

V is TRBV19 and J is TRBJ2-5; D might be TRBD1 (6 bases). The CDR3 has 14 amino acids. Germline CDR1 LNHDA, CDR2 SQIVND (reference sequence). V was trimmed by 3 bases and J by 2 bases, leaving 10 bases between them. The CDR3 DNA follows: TGTGCCAGTAGTATGTCAGGGACACAAGAGACCCAGTACTTC. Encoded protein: CASSMSGTQETQYF.

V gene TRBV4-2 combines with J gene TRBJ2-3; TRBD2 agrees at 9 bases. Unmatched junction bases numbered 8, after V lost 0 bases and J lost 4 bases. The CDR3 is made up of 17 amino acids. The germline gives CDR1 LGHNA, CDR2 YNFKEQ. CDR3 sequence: CASSQEGPAGGSDTQYF. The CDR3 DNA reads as TGTGCCAGCAGCCAAGAGGGTCCAGCGGGAGGATCAGATACGCAGTATTTT.

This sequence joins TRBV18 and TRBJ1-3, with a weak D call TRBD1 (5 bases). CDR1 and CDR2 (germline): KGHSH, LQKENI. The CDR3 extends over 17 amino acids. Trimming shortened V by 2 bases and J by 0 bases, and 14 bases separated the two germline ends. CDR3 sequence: CASSPMADSRSGNTIYF. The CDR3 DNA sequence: TGTGCCAGCTCACCAATGGCAGACAGCCGCTCTGGAAACACCATATATTTT.

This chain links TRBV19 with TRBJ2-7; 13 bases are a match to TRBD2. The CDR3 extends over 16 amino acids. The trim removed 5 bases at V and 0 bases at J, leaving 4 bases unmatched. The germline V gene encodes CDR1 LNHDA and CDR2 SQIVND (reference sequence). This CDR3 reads CASSRTSGGSSYEQYF. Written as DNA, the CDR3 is TGTGCCAGTAGTCGGACTAGCGGGGGAAGCTCCTACGAGCAGTACTTC.